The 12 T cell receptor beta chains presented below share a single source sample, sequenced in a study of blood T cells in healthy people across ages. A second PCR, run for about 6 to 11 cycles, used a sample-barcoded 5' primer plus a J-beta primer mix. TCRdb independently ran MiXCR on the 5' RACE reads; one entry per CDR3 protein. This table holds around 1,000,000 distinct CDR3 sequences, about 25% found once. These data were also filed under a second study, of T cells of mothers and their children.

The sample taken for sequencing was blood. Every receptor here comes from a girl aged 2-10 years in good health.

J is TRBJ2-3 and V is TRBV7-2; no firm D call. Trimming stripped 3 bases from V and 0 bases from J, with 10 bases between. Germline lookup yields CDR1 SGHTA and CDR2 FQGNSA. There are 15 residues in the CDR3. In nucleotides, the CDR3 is TGTGCCAGCAGCTTCCCTAGTAGTAGCACAGATACGCAGTATTTT. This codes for CASSFPSSSTDTQYF.

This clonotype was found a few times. The CDR3, as DNA: TGTGCCAGCAGCCTCCCGGGGGGGACACTAAGTGAAGCTTTCTTT. As protein: CASSLPGGTLSEAFF. V gene TRBV3-1 combines with J gene TRBJ1-1; D perhaps matches TRBD1 (6 bases). The germline V gene encodes CDR1 LGHDT and CDR2 YNNKEL (reference sequence). The CDR3 has 15 amino acids. Between the trimmed V and J ends, which lost 4 bases and 7 bases, there was a span of 19 bases.

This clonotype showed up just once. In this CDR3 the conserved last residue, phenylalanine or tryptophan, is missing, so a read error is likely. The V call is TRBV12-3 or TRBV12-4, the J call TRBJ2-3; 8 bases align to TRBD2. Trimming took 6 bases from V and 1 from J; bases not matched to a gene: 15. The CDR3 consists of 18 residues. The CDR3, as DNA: TGTGCCAGCAGCCCTTCCCAAGCGGGGGCCGTTGGCACAGATACGCAGTATTCT. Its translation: CASSPSQAGAVGTDTQYS.

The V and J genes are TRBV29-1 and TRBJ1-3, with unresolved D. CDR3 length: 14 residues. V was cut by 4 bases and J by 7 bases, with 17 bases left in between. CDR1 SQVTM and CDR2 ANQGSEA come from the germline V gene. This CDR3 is CSVVPEDARNTIYF. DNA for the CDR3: TGCAGCGTTGTCCCAGAGGACGCACGGAACACCATATATTTT.

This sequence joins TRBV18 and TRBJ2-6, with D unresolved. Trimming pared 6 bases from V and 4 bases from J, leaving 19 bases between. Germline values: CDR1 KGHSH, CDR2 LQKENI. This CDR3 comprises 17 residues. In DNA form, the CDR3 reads TGTGCCAGCTCGCTTAACTATAGGGTGGACGGGGCCAACGTCCTGACTTTC. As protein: CASSLNYRVDGANVLTF. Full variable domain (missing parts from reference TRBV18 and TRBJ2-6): NAGVMQNPRHLVRRRGQEARLRCSPMKGHSHVYWYRQLPEEGLKFMVYLQKENIIDESGMPKERFSAEFPKEGPSILRIQQVVRGDSAAYFCASSLNYRVDGANVLTFGAGSRLTVL.

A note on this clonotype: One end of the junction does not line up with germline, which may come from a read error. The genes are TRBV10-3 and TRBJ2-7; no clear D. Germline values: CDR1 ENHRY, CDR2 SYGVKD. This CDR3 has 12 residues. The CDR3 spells CAISESSLTHSF. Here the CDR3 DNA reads TGTGCCATCAGTGAGTCGAGTCTAACCCATTCCTTC.

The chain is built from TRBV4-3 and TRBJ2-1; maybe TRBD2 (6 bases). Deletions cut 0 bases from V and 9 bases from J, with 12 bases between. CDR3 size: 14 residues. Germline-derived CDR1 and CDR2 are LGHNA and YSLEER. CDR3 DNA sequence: TGCGCCAGCAGCCAAGATTTAGCGGTAGGTGAGCAGTTCTTC. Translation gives CASSQDLAVGEQFF.

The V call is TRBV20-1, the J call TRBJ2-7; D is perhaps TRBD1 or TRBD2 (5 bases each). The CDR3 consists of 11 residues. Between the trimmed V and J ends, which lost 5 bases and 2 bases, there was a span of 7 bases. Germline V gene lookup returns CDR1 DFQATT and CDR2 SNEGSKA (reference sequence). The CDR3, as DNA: TGCAGTGCTGGGGGTACCTACGAGCAGTACTTC. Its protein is CSAGGTYEQYF.

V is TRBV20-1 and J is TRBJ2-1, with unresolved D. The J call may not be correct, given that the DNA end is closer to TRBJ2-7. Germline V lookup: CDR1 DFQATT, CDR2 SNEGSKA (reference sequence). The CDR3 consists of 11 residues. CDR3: CSARLGDEQYF. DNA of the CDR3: TGCAGTGCTAGACTTGGAGACGAGCAGTACTTC.

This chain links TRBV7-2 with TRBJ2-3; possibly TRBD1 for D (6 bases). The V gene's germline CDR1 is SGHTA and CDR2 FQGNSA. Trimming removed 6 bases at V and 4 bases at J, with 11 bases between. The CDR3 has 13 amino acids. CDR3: CASSTQGPDTQYF. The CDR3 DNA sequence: TGTGCCAGCAGTACACAGGGCCCAGATACGCAGTATTTT.

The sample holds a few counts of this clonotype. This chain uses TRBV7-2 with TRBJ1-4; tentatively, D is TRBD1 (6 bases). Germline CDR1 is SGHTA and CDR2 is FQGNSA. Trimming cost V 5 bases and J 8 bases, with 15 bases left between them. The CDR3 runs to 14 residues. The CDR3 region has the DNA TGTGCCAGCAGCCAAGGGGGGCCGGGCGAAAAACTGTTTTTT. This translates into CASSQGGPGEKLFF.

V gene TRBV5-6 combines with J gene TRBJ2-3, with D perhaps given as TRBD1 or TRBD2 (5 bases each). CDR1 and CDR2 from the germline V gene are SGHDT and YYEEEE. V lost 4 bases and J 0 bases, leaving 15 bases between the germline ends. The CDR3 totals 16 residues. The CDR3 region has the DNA TGTGCCAGCAGCGGGGGTGGGGCAGCTAGCACAGATACGCAGTATTTT. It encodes CASSGGGAASTDTQYF.